Included here is one T cell receptor beta chain sequence, with context. The antigen is unknown. The method was immunoSEQ multiplex PCR; TCRdb's version includes in-frame clones alone and lacks a portion of them. The profile covers approximately 130,000 clones, with roughly nine tenths appearing a single time and about 5.3% taken by the ten largest. The data stem from a study of T cell responses to AZD1222 COVID-19 vaccine. General observations from the study: Clonal diversity was possibly underestimated, and the donors were mostly white British, with more females.

Trimming took 5 bases from V and 4 from J, leaving 17 bases between them. The CDR3 has 15 residues. CDR1 is LNHDA and CDR2 is SQIVND in the germline V gene (reference sequence). The clonotype was recovered from an adult in good health. The sample in question was peripheral blood, obtained on day 0 of AZD1222 vaccination. The chain links TRBV19 to TRBJ1-2; D might be TRBD1 (6 bases). In DNA form, the CDR3 reads TGTGCCAGTAGTGGTGGACAGACCAACCTCTATGGCTACACCTTC. Its protein product is CASSGGQTNLYGYTF.